What follows are 13 T cell receptor beta chains derived from one specimen sequenced in a study of response to subunit inactivated influenza vaccine. In TCRdb, the RT-PCR reads were re-called with MiXCR into one record per CDR3 protein. The profile shows about 160,000 distinct CDR3 sequences, roughly a tenth of them singletons. This material consisted of non-naive T cells sorted from PBMCs, taken about 40 days after vaccination. These TCRs come from a man aged 45-60 years who received an inactivated influenza vaccine.

This clonotype was counted between two and nine times. This chain links TRBV20-1 with TRBJ2-7; no firm D call. The CDR3 is 16 amino acids. V was shortened by 1 base and J by 2 bases, with 18 bases between the two germline ends. CDR1 and CDR2 (germline): DFQATT, SNEGSKA (reference sequence). CDR3 DNA sequence: TGCAGTGCTAGAGGGGTCGGACGGTTGAATGCCTACGAGCAGTACTTC. Its translation is CSARGVGRLNAYEQYF.

This chain links TRBV28 with TRBJ2-5; a weak D match, TRBD1 (6 bases). Germline-derived CDR1 and CDR2 are MDHEN and SYDVKM. This CDR3 is built from 15 residues. The V and J ends lost 5 bases and 9 bases respectively, with 22 bases between them. The CDR3 loop is CASSTIGGSEEAQYF. For the CDR3, the DNA is TGTGCCAGCAGTACGATAGGGGGATCCGAGGAGGCCCAGTACTTC.

This clonotype appeared many times. The chain couples TRBV7-9 to TRBJ2-7; TRBD2 matches at 9 bases. CDR1 is SEHNR, CDR2 FQNEAQ, per germline (reference sequence). V shed 5 bases and J 6 bases; nucleotides not matched to a gene: 14. CDR3 length: 16 amino acids. The CDR3: CASSDPPGLATLEQYF. The CDR3 coding sequence is TGTGCCAGCAGCGACCCACCGGGACTAGCAACCCTCGAGCAGTACTTC.

This clonotype has ten or more counts. This chain links TRBV10-2 with TRBJ2-2; D is unresolved. Trimming stripped 10 bases from V and 7 bases from J, with 13 bases between. CDR1 WSHSY and CDR2 SAAADI come from the germline V gene. This CDR3 has 12 amino acids. The chain's CDR3 is CATWDPIGELFF. The CDR3 bases are TGCGCCACCTGGGATCCGATCGGGGAGCTGTTTTTT.

This clonotype was observed a few times. The chain recombines TRBV10-3 with TRBJ1-4, with a possible D match to TRBD1 (6 bases). The CDR3 length is 15 residues. Germline V CDR1 and CDR2: ENHRY, SYGVKD. V lost 10 bases and J 4 bases, leaving 19 bases between the germline ends. CDR3 residues: CATTLGGGGNEKLFF. CDR3 DNA sequence: TGTGCCACGACGTTGGGGGGAGGGGGTAATGAAAAACTGTTTTTT.

This clonotype was recorded at least ten times. This sequence joins TRBV24-1 and TRBJ2-5, with 7 nucleotides matching TRBD2. The CDR3 is 16 residues long. Germline assignment: CDR1 KGHDR and CDR2 SFDVKD. V shed 4 bases and J 3 bases; nucleotides not matched to a gene: 10. This CDR3 reads CATSDPTGTKEETQYF. CDR3 DNA: TGTGCCACCAGTGACCCGACCGGGACTAAGGAAGAGACCCAGTACTTC.

This clonotype has just a few counts. V usage is TRBV7-2 and J usage is TRBJ1-1; D unclear. Germline assignment: CDR1 SGHTA and CDR2 FQGNSA. This CDR3 spans 13 amino acids. The V gene lost 3 bases and the J gene lost 5 bases, with 10 bases spanning the gap. CDR3 nucleotide sequence: TGTGCCAGCAGCTTGGGCAGTTGGACTGAAGCTTTCTTT. Protein sequence: CASSLGSWTEAFF.

Many counts were recorded for this clonotype. The CDR3 here is CASSLGTFGNTIYF. The CDR3 DNA sequence: TGTGCCAGCAGCTTAGGGACATTCGGAAACACCATATATTTT. This chain links TRBV13 with TRBJ1-3, with D unclear. Germline CDR1 PRHDT, CDR2 FYEKMQ (reference sequence). This CDR3 has 14 residues. The V and J ends lost 0 bases and 4 bases respectively, with 7 bases between them.

This clonotype was recorded many times. The chain employs TRBV6-1 and TRBJ1-6; tentatively, D is TRBD1 (5 bases). The CDR3 runs 16 residues. The V end was cut by 7 bases, the J end by 9 bases, with 22 bases between. Germline assignment: CDR1 MNHNS and CDR2 SASEGT. The CDR3: CASKLGAYLETSPLHF. The CDR3 bases are TGTGCCAGCAAATTAGGGGCCTACTTAGAAACTTCACCCCTCCACTTT.

V is TRBV20-1 and J is TRBJ2-4, with D maybe TRBD2 (5 bases). This CDR3 comprises 14 residues. In germline, CDR1 is DFQATT, CDR2 SNEGSKA (reference sequence). V lost 0 bases and J lost 6, with 12 bases in between. The CDR3 coding sequence is TGCAGTGCTAGAGATAGGACCCGGGGAAACATTCAGTACTTC. Translation: CSARDRTRGNIQYF.

About this clonotype: With a much larger clone just one base away, this may be a read error. The chain is built from TRBV10-3 and TRBJ2-2; the match to TRBD1 covers 8 bases. The CDR3 consists of 15 residues. Per germline, CDR1 ENHRY and CDR2 SYGVKD. The CDR3 DNA reads TGTGCCGTCAGTGACCCGGGACAGGTCGCCGGGGAGCTGTTTTTT. It codes for CAVSDPGQVAGELFF.

This clonotype came up a few times. The J gene is TRBJ2-3, the V gene TRBV3-1; D unclear. Per the germline V gene, CDR1 is LGHDT and CDR2 is YNNKEL (reference sequence). The CDR3 is made up of 16 amino acids. Trimming took off 0 bases at V and 1 base at J, with 11 bases between the two ends. The CDR3 bases are TGTGCCAGCAGCCAAGATGGTTTGCGACGCACAGATACGCAGTATTTT. Its translation: CASSQDGLRRTDTQYF.

This clonotype occurred a few times. The rearrangement links TRBV7-6 to TRBJ2-1; TRBD2 is a possible D gene (5 bases). Germline loops: CDR1 SGHVS, CDR2 FNYEAQ. V shed 0 bases and J shed 9 bases, with 15 bases lying between them. The CDR3 is 15 residues long. The CDR3 coding sequence is TGTGCCAGCAGCTTAGCCTTGAACCGGGGTGGTGAGCAGTTCTTC. Protein: CASSLALNRGGEQFF.